This T cell receptor (beta chain) was recovered during a study of vaccination and CD4 T cells after COVID-19. Study-wide background: Each post-COVID sample was drawn after diagnosis, and the median interval was roughly 100 days (range 35 to 161). Overall study findings and caveats: Among reactive clones from convalescent patients, a median about 83% appeared only post-vaccination. Spike mono-reactive clones accounted for 304 of the 307 vaccine-specific clones found in convalescent patients.

The germline V gene has CDR1 SEHNR and CDR2 FQNEAQ (reference sequence). The CDR3 totals 15 residues. V lost 3 bases and J lost 13, with 19 bases in between. TCRdb re-analysed the PCR reads in MiXCR, keeping a single row per CDR3 protein. The data show about 21,000 distinct CDR3 sequences, about three fifths seen once. With regard to this clonotype: The antigen is undetermined.

Material: CD4+ T cells from blood, obtained after SARS-CoV-2 vaccination. The sequence was collected from a human donor who had recovered from COVID-19. The chain carries TRBV7-9 and TRBJ1-6, with no clear D. CDR3 DNA sequence: TGTGCCAGCAGCTTCGCAGGTGGAATACTGGGGCCCCTCCACTTT. Protein: CASSFAGGILGPLHF.